Detailed here is one TCR beta chain. Its cognate antigen is unknown. V dropped 3 bases and J dropped 2; count of bases not matched to a gene: 6. The length of the CDR3 is 14 residues. CDR1 and CDR2 from the germline V gene are GTSNPN and SVGIG (reference sequence). These data are taken from a study of vaccination effects on CD4 cells after COVID-19. Study background: Participants were given two doses of BNT162b2 or mRNA-1273 vaccine. Study-wide points: Healthy vaccinees' vaccine-induced clones included only 1 of 255 that recognized common cold coronaviruses. The authors studied few convalescent patients and collected no early post-infection timepoints.

Using immunoSEQ multiplex PCR, the repertoire was profiled, and TCRdb retains in-frame clones only, with some absent. The sample has around 71,000 clones; over 65% are singletons. In the ViraFEST assay, antigen-specific CD4+ clonotypes were identified by expansion after peptide-pool stimulation. Following an approximately ten-day culture, CD4+ T cells were purified. The vaccine recipients had no prior SARS-CoV-2 infection, with negative nucleocapsid antibodies. A density of approximately 2 million PBMC per well was used; these cells were cultured with approximately 9.3 IU/ml IL-2 and approximately 10 ug/ml peptides.

Sample: CD4+ T cells from PBMCs cultured with HCoV-OC43 spike peptides, taken before COVID-19 vaccination. Noted subset: HCoV-OC43 spike overlapping peptide pool stimulation. The chain is built from TRBV30 and TRBJ2-5, with 7 bases matching TRBD1. The source of this sequence is a human donor who received a COVID-19 vaccine. The CDR3 DNA is TGTGCCTGGAGAACTACAGGGGCTCAAGAGACCCAGTACTTC. Its translation: CAWRTTGAQETQYF.